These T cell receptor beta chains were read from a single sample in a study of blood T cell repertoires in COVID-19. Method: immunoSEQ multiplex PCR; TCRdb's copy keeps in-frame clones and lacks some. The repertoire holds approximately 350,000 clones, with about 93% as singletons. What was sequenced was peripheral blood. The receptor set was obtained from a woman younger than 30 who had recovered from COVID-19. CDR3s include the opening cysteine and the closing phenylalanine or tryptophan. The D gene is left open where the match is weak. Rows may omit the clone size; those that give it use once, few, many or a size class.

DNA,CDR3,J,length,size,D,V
TGTGCCAGCAGCCGAAGACTAGCGGGAGAGGAGACCCAGTACTTC,CASSRRLAGEETQYF,TRBJ2-5,15,.,TRBD2,TRBV11-3
TGTGCCAGTAGTATTGGGACAACCGAAAAACTGTTTTTT,CASSIGTTEKLFF,TRBJ1-4,13,.,.,TRBV19
TGTGCCACCAGTCACGGGAACTATGGCTACACCTTC,CATSHGNYGYTF,TRBJ1-2,12,once,.,TRBV24-1
TGCGCCAGCAGCCAAGATGGGGAGGCGTTCGGTGGCAATGAGCAGTTCTTC,CASSQDGEAFGGNEQFF,TRBJ2-1,17,.,.,TRBV4-3
TGTGCCAGCAGCACTAACACAGATACGCAGTATTTT,CASSTNTDTQYF,TRBJ2-3,12,.,.,TRBV5-4
TGTGCCAGCAGTGATGGAGCGAGCTACAATGAGCAGTTCTTC,CASSDGASYNEQFF,TRBJ2-1,14,.,.,TRBV2
TGTGCCAGCAGCTTAGGCGGCATATCCCCTGAAAAACTGTTTTTT,CASSLGGISPEKLFF,TRBJ1-4,15,.,.,TRBV7-2
TGTGCCTGGAGTGTCCGACCGGCAGGCGGAGGCACTGAAGCTTTCTTT,CAWSVRPAGGGTEAFF,TRBJ1-1,16,.,.,TRBV30
TGTGCTAGTGGGGCCGCTGGGGCCAACGTCCTGACTTTC,CASGAAGANVLTF,TRBJ2-6,13,.,.,TRBV12-5
TGTGCCAGCAGCCCCCGGGGGGTCCCCGGGAAGCAAGAGACCCAGTACTTC,CASSPRGVPGKQETQYF,TRBJ2-5,17,.,TRBD2,TRBV3-1/TRBV3-2
TGTGCCAGTAGTCGTAGACAGGGCAATCAGCCCCAGCATTTT,CASSRRQGNQPQHF,TRBJ1-5,14,.,.,TRBV19
TGTGCCAGCAGTTTTTTCGGCGCCGCAGGGATTGGCACTGAAGCTTTCTTT,CASSFFGAAGIGTEAFF,TRBJ1-1,17,.,.,TRBV27
TGTGCCAGCAGCCTTCAGGCGTCGGCAGGGGCTTACTATGGCTACACCTTC,CASSLQASAGAYYGYTF,TRBJ1-2,17,.,.,TRBV4-2
TGTGCCAGCAGTCGGGGGCAGGGGGCGGCCGGGGAAGAGCAGTTCTTC,CASSRGQGAAGEEQFF,TRBJ2-1,16,.,TRBD1,TRBV5-8
TGTGCCAGCAGTGAGCGGGGGCGAAGTCAGCCCCAGCATTTT,CASSERGRSQPQHF,TRBJ1-5,14,.,.,TRBV2
TGTGCCACCGGTACAGGGCGGAATTCACCCCTCCACTTT,CATGTGRNSPLHF,TRBJ1-6,13,.,.,TRBV9
TGTGCCAGCAGTTTCGGGACTAACTACAATGAGCAGTTCTTC,CASSFGTNYNEQFF,TRBJ2-1,14,.,TRBD2,TRBV6-2/TRBV6-3
TGTGCCAGCAGTTACTGGAGGTCGGATACGCAGTATTTT,CASSYWRSDTQYF,TRBJ2-3,13,.,.,TRBV6-2/TRBV6-3
TGTGCTAGTGGTCTCGGACTAGCGGGTAGCACAGATACGCAGTATTTT,CASGLGLAGSTDTQYF,TRBJ2-3,16,.,TRBD2,TRBV12-5
TGTGCCAGCAGCTTAGGGTGGAGTGCTAGCACAGATACGCAGTATTTT,CASSLGWSASTDTQYF,TRBJ2-3,16,.,.,TRBV7-2
TGTGCCAGCAGCGCGGACATGAGCAATCAGCCCCAGCATTTT,CASSADMSNQPQHF,TRBJ1-5,14,.,.,TRBV6-6
TGTGCCAGTAGTATAATTGGACAGGGATACTACACCTTC,CASSIIGQGYYTF,TRBJ1-2,13,few,TRBD1,TRBV19
TGTGCCAGTAGTACGGGGACAGGGCAGACCCAGTACTTC,CASSTGTGQTQYF,TRBJ2-5,13,.,TRBD1,TRBV19
TGTGCCAGCAGGGGAGGGTCTAGCGGGAGGGGTGAGCAGTTCTTC,CASRGGSSGRGEQFF,TRBJ2-1,15,.,TRBD2,TRBV5-4
TGCGCCAGCCACGCGGGGGACTTGAAGCATGAGCAGTTCTTC,CASHAGDLKHEQFF,TRBJ2-1,14,.,TRBD2,TRBV5-1
TGTGCCAGCAGTTACGCGGGAGGGCCCCTTAGCAATGAGCAGTTCTTC,CASSYAGGPLSNEQFF,TRBJ2-1,16,.,TRBD2,TRBV6-5
TGTGCCAGCAGCTTAGCCAACAGGGAGAGCAATCAGCCCCAGCATTTT,CASSLANRESNQPQHF,TRBJ1-5,16,.,.,TRBV7-2
TGTGCCAGCAGTCAAAACAGAGTCTATGGCTACACCTTC,CASSQNRVYGYTF,TRBJ1-2,13,.,.,TRBV6-5
TGCGCCAGCAGCCTAGCTCAGGACAGCGTGAACGGTGGCTACACCTTC,CASSLAQDSVNGGYTF,TRBJ1-2,16,.,.,TRBV4-3
TGTGCCAGCAGTGAAGCTTCCGCAGGGTCCGGGGAGCTGTTTTTT,CASSEASAGSGELFF,TRBJ2-2,15,.,.,TRBV6-1
TGCGCCAGCAGTCAAGTGGGCAGGTTGAATGGCTACACCTTC,CASSQVGRLNGYTF,TRBJ1-2,14,.,.,TRBV23-1
TGTGCCAGCAGCTTACCCAGACAGGGTGGAGAAACAACTAATGAAAAACTGTTTTTT,CASSLPRQGGETTNEKLFF,TRBJ1-4,19,.,TRBD1,TRBV7-2
TGCGCCAGCAGCCCGGCCCGTGAGGACAGGGGACATTATAATTCACCCCTCCACTTT,CASSPAREDRGHYNSPLHF,TRBJ1-6,19,.,TRBD1,TRBV5-1
TGTGCCAGCAGCTCGACAGGGGTGGACCCGTTTAACTATGGCTACACCTTC,CASSSTGVDPFNYGYTF,TRBJ1-2,17,.,TRBD1,TRBV7-9
TGTGCCAGCAGTTACGTGGCGGGAGTGGTTAATGAGCAGTTCTTC,CASSYVAGVVNEQFF,TRBJ2-1,15,.,TRBD2,TRBV6-2/TRBV6-3
TGCAGCGTTGGGGCAGCCGGGGTCTATGGCTACACCTTC,CSVGAAGVYGYTF,TRBJ1-2,13,.,.,TRBV29-1
TGTGCCAGCAGCTTGCTTGGGCCCGGGGAGCTGTTTTTT,CASSLLGPGELFF,TRBJ2-2,13,.,.,TRBV5-6
TGTGCCAGCAGCGATCGATCAAGACAGGGGGAAGAAGCTTTCTTT,CASSDRSRQGEEAFF,TRBJ1-1,15,.,TRBD1,TRBV7-9
TGTGCCAGCAGCTGGGCTCGGACTGAAGCTTTCTTT,CASSWARTEAFF,TRBJ1-1,12,.,.,TRBV3-1/TRBV3-2
TGTGCCAGCAGGGACAGGGAGAACACTGAAGCTTTCTTT,CASRDRENTEAFF,TRBJ1-1,13,once,TRBD1,TRBV7-2